This T cell receptor beta chain was observed in a study of beta chain features in type 1 diabetes. Study at large: All samples yielded some 100,000,000 examined sorted cells.

Study observations and caveats: Whether HLA type influences TCRB rearrangement remained unresolved here. TCRB CDR3s from Type 1 diabetes patients were moderately but significantly shorter in all four CD4+ subsets.

The germline CDR1 and CDR2 sequences are KGHSH and LQKENI. With 0 bases removed from V and 6 bases from J, the gap between germline ends came to 9 bases. This CDR3 is built from 14 residues. The table lists this clone with a few counts. Its antigen is unknown. What was sequenced were expressed TCRB transcripts, since all of the isolated RNA had been reverse transcribed. TCRdb's table, derived via immunoSEQ multiplex PCR, lists solely in-frame clones and lacks some. Of fewer than 350,000 clones listed, 15% are singletons. The sequenced sample was naive CD4+ T cells from blood. This receptor was identified in a young man with type 1 diabetes. This rearrangement joins TRBV18 to TRBJ1-5, with a tentative D call TRBD1 (5 bases). CDR3 coding DNA: TGTGCCAGCTCACCACCGGGGGAGGGTCAGCCCCAGCATTTT. This gives the protein CASSPPGEGQPQHF.